Listed below are T cell receptor beta chains from one sample, sequenced in a study of regulatory T cells in long-lasting Graves disease. TCRdb passed the multiplex PCR reads through MiXCR, listing each CDR3 protein once. The data hold hundreds of thousands of distinct CDR3 sequences, with approximately 13% observed a single time. These records were also assigned to another study, of T cells in Graves' hyperthyroidism and ophthalmopathy.

Here the sequenced sample was peripheral blood mononuclear cells (PBMCs), taken at new diagnosis, from a patient treated with antithyroid drugs. The receptors shown here come from a man between 25 and 39 years old with Graves disease. The CDR3 runs from the conserved cysteine through the conserved F or W. D genes are given only for firm matches.

D	V	J	CDR3
-	TRBV20-1	TRBJ2-1	CSARTPGYNEQFF
TRBD1	TRBV15	TRBJ1-5	CATSRGDRGGQPQHF
-	TRBV11-2	TRBJ2-1	CASSHRVQSPDEQFF
-	TRBV27	TRBJ2-3	CASSFERRRSTDTQYF
-	TRBV7-9	TRBJ2-1	CASSPNGFEQFF
TRBD1	TRBV14	TRBJ1-2	CASSQGGGYTF
-	TRBV19	TRBJ2-6	CASTGRGPPGANVLTF
TRBD2	TRBV5-1	TRBJ2-5	CASSLGDAGDTQYF
TRBD1	TRBV6-1	TRBJ1-1	CASSLDPGQGGSEAFF
-	TRBV30	TRBJ1-1	CAWSVAFMNTEAFF
-	TRBV20-1	TRBJ2-5	CSARLGARIQETQYF
-	TRBV29-1	TRBJ2-3	CSVGFSGEADTQYF
-	TRBV19	TRBJ1-1	CASSMVGFRGTEAFF
-	TRBV2	TRBJ2-4	CASSERGPAKNIQYF
TRBD2	TRBV5-1	TRBJ2-3	CASSFGTSGDTQYF
-	TRBV4-2	TRBJ1-1	CASSQEPRGQKKAFF
-	TRBV30	TRBJ2-1	CAWSVALAQSYNEQFF
-	TRBV5-1	TRBJ2-7	CASSLLVDTIGYEQYF
-	TRBV12-3/TRBV12-4	TRBJ2-1	CASSLEWLAHFF
-	TRBV5-1	TRBJ2-5	CASSRRGEETQYF
-	TRBV28	TRBJ2-1	CASSYGSSYNEQFF
TRBD1	TRBV15	TRBJ1-2	CATSDRGPYGYTF
-	TRBV29-1	TRBJ1-1	CSVLDGEAFF
-	TRBV6-2/TRBV6-3	TRBJ1-4	CATFDRSDEKLFF
-	TRBV29-1	TRBJ1-2	CSVGGQGYGYTF
-	TRBV28	TRBJ1-4	CASSITGTEDEKLFF
-	TRBV20-1	TRBJ2-1	CSAISGFSYNEQFF
TRBD2	TRBV27	TRBJ2-7	CASSSPGGRASYEQYF
-	TRBV12-3/TRBV12-4	TRBJ2-2	CASSLNREGGELFF
-	TRBV20-1	TRBJ1-3	CSAKLGSGNTIYF
-	TRBV19	TRBJ1-4	CASTPRRANEKLFF
-	TRBV24-1	TRBJ2-5	CATSDPRSDRPVPQETQYF
-	TRBV10-3	TRBJ2-1	CAISGRDEQFF
-	TRBV3-1	TRBJ2-7	CASSQDLGALEQYF
-	TRBV7-3	TRBJ2-2	CASSQSLTGELFF
-	TRBV30	TRBJ2-7	CAWRRPGEQYF
TRBD1	TRBV20-1	TRBJ1-1	CSATKYRGNTEAFF
TRBD2	TRBV29-1	TRBJ2-7	CSGGTSGEQYF
-	TRBV3-1	TRBJ2-2	CASSQAASRGEGPLGELFF
-	TRBV7-4	TRBJ1-1	CASSLKRDRRGSRAFF
-	TRBV28	TRBJ2-3	CASRDLFGTSTDTQYF
TRBD2	TRBV12-5	TRBJ2-3	CASGLVLGGRAHTQYF
-	TRBV20-1	TRBJ2-2	CSAGDSKNTGELFF
TRBD2	TRBV6-2/TRBV6-3	TRBJ2-5	CASSGGVGDVETQYF
-	TRBV15	TRBJ1-1	CATSRDVGHNTEAFF
-	TRBV27	-	CASSPVDTSEQFF
TRBD1	TRBV7-6	TRBJ2-1	CASSLLGQGIYNEQFF
-	TRBV29-1	TRBJ2-2	CSVSIGARITGELFF
-	TRBV7-9	TRBJ2-1	CASSPWTGREGGGYNEQFF
-	TRBV4-1	TRBJ2-2	CASSFRGDTGELFF
TRBD1	TRBV27	TRBJ2-7	CASSLGQGATEQYF
TRBD2	TRBV3-1	-	CASSQGTSGETQYF
-	TRBV24-1	TRBJ2-2	CATSDLRTGELFF
-	TRBV2	TRBJ2-7	CASRGTDRPGEEQYF
-	TRBV11-2	TRBJ2-2	CASSTAVADNTGELFF
TRBD2	TRBV20-1	TRBJ2-7	CSASVAGAGGYEQYF
TRBD1	TRBV2	TRBJ2-3	CASTGQGATDTQYF
TRBD2	TRBV20-1	TRBJ2-1	CSARVIGGLAGHNEQFF